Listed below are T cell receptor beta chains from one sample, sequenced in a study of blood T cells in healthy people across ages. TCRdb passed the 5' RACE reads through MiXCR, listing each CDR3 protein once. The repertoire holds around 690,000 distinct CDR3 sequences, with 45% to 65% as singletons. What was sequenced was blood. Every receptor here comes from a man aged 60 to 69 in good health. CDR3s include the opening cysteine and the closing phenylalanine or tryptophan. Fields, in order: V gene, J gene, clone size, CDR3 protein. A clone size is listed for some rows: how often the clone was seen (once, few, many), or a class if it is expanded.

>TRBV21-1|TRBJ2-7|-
CASSKGHRNHYEQYF
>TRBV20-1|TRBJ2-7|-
CSASPGGQYF
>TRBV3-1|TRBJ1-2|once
CASSQVPGQAGFLDGYTF
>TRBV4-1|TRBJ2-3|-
CASSPGRRADTQYF
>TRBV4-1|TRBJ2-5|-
CASSPEGLAGHQETQYF
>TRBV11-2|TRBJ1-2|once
CASSRAGYGYTF
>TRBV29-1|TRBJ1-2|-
CSGEFGGGYTF
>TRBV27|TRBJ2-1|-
CASRQGGPEPRSEQFF
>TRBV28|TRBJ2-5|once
CASSPGLGYLQETQYF
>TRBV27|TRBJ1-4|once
CASSGSLNEKLFF